This T cell receptor beta chain was retrieved from a study of a mutant IDH1 vaccine in newly diagnosed glioma. Study-level information: Beginning 4-6 weeks after radiotherapy alone, or with temozolomide cycles, vaccination took place.

Notes on this clone: The antigen is undetermined.

The time point was: week 5, during vaccination. All doses held 300 ug of mutant IDH1 20-mer peptide, with topical imiquimod. The assay was immunoSEQ multiplex PCR, and TCRdb's table has in-frame clones only and misses some. The table includes some 51,000 clones, 78% detected once. This CDR3 comprises 16 residues. The V end lost 0 bases, the J end lost 3 bases, and 15 bases lay between the germline ends. Germline loops: CDR1 MNHEY, CDR2 SVGAGI. General study points: Of all patients, approximately 93% showed vaccine-induced immune responses.

The TCR comes from a woman in her forties with glioma. This chain connects TRBV6-5 to TRBJ2-7, with D uncertain. Here the sequenced sample was PBMCs, taken from a glioma patient whose treatment included an IDH1 peptide vaccine. CDR3 nucleotide sequence: TGTGCCAGCAGTTACTCTGGGCAGGTCAAATTCTACGAGCAGTACTTC. It translates to CASSYSGQVKFYEQYF.